The next 26 T cell receptor beta chains were all read from a single sample in a study of regulatory T cells in long-lasting Graves disease. Libraries of TCR beta came from iRepertoire HTBI primers plus Arm-PCR of CDR3 regions. TCRdb processed the multiplex PCR reads anew with MiXCR; each CDR3 protein has one entry. The sample consists of some 280,000 distinct CDR3 sequences, 22% of them appearing once. Noted time point: persistent/refractory GD, antithyroid drugs over 5 years with positive TRAb. TCR sequences were obtained from RNA taken from PBMCs. Sequenced material: peripheral blood mononuclear cells (PBMCs), taken when the disease was refractory, from a patient treated with antithyroid drugs. All receptors come from a female donor with Graves disease.

In this sample, this clonotype turned up many times. The chain uses TRBV6-5 and TRBJ2-5; TRBD1 aligns across 12 bases. Per germline, CDR1 MNHEY and CDR2 SVGAGI. The CDR3 has 15 amino acids. V trimming: 4 bases; J trimming: 4 bases; junction bases outside the gene matches: 4. CDR3 sequence: CASSWGQGAGETQYF. CDR3 nucleotide sequence: TGTGCCAGCAGTTGGGGACAGGGGGCGGGAGAGACCCAGTACTTC.

This clonotype was observed a few times. The chain carries TRBV3-1 and TRBJ1-5; TRBD1 aligns across 7 bases. Per the germline V gene, CDR1 is LGHDT and CDR2 is YNNKEL (reference sequence). V shed 0 bases, J shed 6 bases, and the junction held 8 bases outside the gene matches. CDR3 length: 16 residues. CDR3 DNA: TGTGCCAGCAGCCAAGAATATACAGGGGCAACTCAGCCCCAGCATTTT. Its translation: CASSQEYTGATQPQHF.

The CDR3 bases are TGCAGTGCTACCCTAGCGGATCCCACAGATACGCAGTATTTT. Its protein is CSATLADPTDTQYF. V and J are TRBV20-1 and TRBJ2-3, with 7 bases fitting TRBD2. Germline V gives CDR1 DFQATT, CDR2 SNEGSKA (reference sequence). V trimming: 4 bases; J trimming: 2 bases; junction bases outside the gene matches: 6. This CDR3 has 14 residues.

This clonotype was recorded once. This may be a read error: a much more frequent sequence differs by one nucleotide. The V gene is TRBV9, the J gene TRBJ2-5, with D possibly TRBD1 on 6 matching bases. Trimming removed 0 bases from V and 4 bases from J, with 7 bases in between. The CDR3 contains 13 residues. Germline CDR1 is SGDLS and CDR2 is YYNGEE. DNA for the CDR3: TGTGCCAGCAGCGTAGTACAGGGAGAGACCCAGTACTTC. This sequence encodes CASSVVQGETQYF.

The V and J genes are TRBV28 and TRBJ2-2; D perhaps matches TRBD1 (6 bases). The length of the CDR3 is 16 residues. Trimming took 4 bases from V and 4 from J, leaving 16 bases between them. Germline V gives CDR1 MDHEN, CDR2 SYDVKM. Here the CDR3 reads CASSSTPGQSTGELFF. CDR3 in DNA: TGTGCCAGCAGTTCAACACCGGGACAAAGCACCGGGGAGCTGTTTTTT.

This clonotype was detected a few times. The rearrangement uses TRBV6-1 and TRBJ1-5; 9 bases line up with TRBD1. The CDR3 totals 14 residues. V was clipped by 6 bases and J by 5 bases; unmatched bases: 5. Germline V gene sequence: CDR1 MNHNS, CDR2 SASEGT. Here the CDR3 reads CASRETGGDQPQHF. Written as DNA, the CDR3 is TGTGCCAGCAGGGAGACAGGGGGTGATCAGCCCCAGCATTTT.

This rearrangement joins TRBV7-2 to TRBJ1-6; tentatively, D is TRBD1 (6 bases). V lost 2 bases and J 12 bases, leaving 14 bases between the germline ends. In germline, CDR1 is SGHTA, CDR2 FQGNSA. The CDR3 runs to 14 residues. The CDR3 nucleotides read TGTGCCAGCAGCTTAACACAGGGCAGTGTACCCCTCCACTTT. This translates into CASSLTQGSVPLHF.

The genes are TRBV3-1 and TRBJ1-1; TRBD1 might be the D (6 bases). Germline-derived CDR1 and CDR2 are LGHDT and YNNKEL (reference sequence). The CDR3 sequence is 16 residues long. With 4 bases removed from V and 3 bases from J, the gap between germline ends came to 18 bases. CDR3: CASSLSTGIRDTEAFF. In nucleotides, the CDR3 is TGTGCCAGCAGCCTAAGTACAGGGATCAGGGACACTGAAGCTTTCTTT.

This rearrangement joins TRBV12-3 or TRBV12-4 to TRBJ2-1; D is possibly TRBD1 (5 bases). This CDR3 region has 17 residues. V lost 3 bases and J 6 bases, leaving 21 bases between the germline ends. The CDR3 loop is CASSFGRWQGPSNEQFF. DNA of the CDR3: TGTGCCAGCAGTTTTGGGCGTTGGCAGGGTCCCAGCAATGAGCAGTTCTTC.

V usage is TRBV6-1 and J usage is TRBJ2-7; unclear D gene. CDR3 size: 15 residues. V was trimmed by 7 bases and J by 2 bases, leaving 18 bases between them. CDR1 and CDR2 (germline): MNHNS, SASEGT. The CDR3 loop reads CASTASSLSTYEQYF. As DNA, the CDR3 is TGTGCCAGCACTGCCTCGTCCCTCTCAACCTACGAGCAGTACTTC.

This clonotype was counted many times. This chain joins TRBV11-2 and TRBJ2-7, with unresolved D. Trimming removed 1 base from V and 5 bases from J, with 9 bases in between. The germline gives CDR1 SGHAT, CDR2 FQNNGV. The CDR3 has 13 residues. CDR3 region: CASSLAGRDEQYF. CDR3 nucleotide sequence: TGTGCCAGCAGCTTAGCGGGTAGGGACGAGCAGTACTTC. Looking up the rest from reference TRBV11-2 and TRBJ2-7 gives the full variable domain: EAGVAQSPRYKIIEKRQSVAFWCNPISGHATLYWYQQILGQGPKLLIQFQNNGVVDDSQLPKDRFSAERLKGVDSTLKIQPAKLEDSAVYLCASSLAGRDEQYFGPGTRLTVT.

This clonotype was counted a single time. A much larger clone lies a single base off, so this may be a read error. The conserved phenylalanine or tryptophan is not found at the CDR3 terminus, so this likely reflects a read error. The rearrangement joins TRBV28 to TRBJ2-7; 9 bases fit TRBD2. The CDR3 contains 15 residues. Germline V gives CDR1 MDHEN, CDR2 SYDVKM. Germline trimming cut 7 bases from V and 0 bases from J; bases unmatched to any gene: 7. The chain's CDR3 is CASTAGGSPSYEQYL. The CDR3 DNA is TGTGCCAGCACCGCGGGGGGGTCTCCCTCCTACGAGCAGTACCTC.

This clonotype was observed many times. This chain's CDR3 is CASSGGAYEQYF. The CDR3 DNA sequence: TGTGCCAGCAGTGGGGGAGCCTACGAGCAGTACTTC. V usage is TRBV3-1 and J usage is TRBJ2-7; perhaps D is TRBD1 or TRBD2 (5 bases each). V was trimmed by 6 bases and J by 2 bases, leaving 8 bases between them. Germline V CDR1 and CDR2: LGHDT, YNNKEL (reference sequence). This CDR3 region has 12 residues.

This sequence joins TRBV7-8 and TRBJ1-4; no reliable D call. Per germline, CDR1 SGHVS and CDR2 FQNEAQ. The CDR3 length is 17 residues. Trimming stripped 4 bases from V and 4 bases from J, with 19 bases between. The DNA for the CDR3 is TGTGCCAGCAGCTCGATTATTCGGGTCCCAATTAATGAAAAACTGTTTTTT. Translation gives CASSSIIRVPINEKLFF.

This clonotype was found a few times. The chain combines TRBV28 with TRBJ2-4; the D is unclear. The CDR3 totals 13 residues. Between the trimmed V and J ends, which lost 5 bases and 0 bases, there was a span of 5 bases. Germline V gives CDR1 MDHEN, CDR2 SYDVKM. CDR3 in amino acids: CASSLLAKNIQYF. CDR3 bases: TGTGCCAGCAGTCTCCTAGCCAAAAACATTCAGTACTTC.

V gene TRBV6-1 combines with J gene TRBJ2-3; the match to TRBD2 covers 7 bases. This CDR3 has 14 amino acids. Losses at the gene ends were 6 bases for V and 3 bases for J; bases not matched to a gene: 6. Germline V CDR1 and CDR2: MNHNS, SASEGT. CDR3: CASRLPGGTDTQYF. DNA for the CDR3: TGTGCCAGCAGGCTACCGGGGGGAACAGATACGCAGTATTTT.

The CDR3 sequence is CASSEGQGAYYGYTF. In DNA, the CDR3 is TGTGCCAGCAGTGAAGGGCAGGGGGCTTATTATGGCTACACCTTC. This chain joins TRBV25-1 and TRBJ1-2; 8 nucleotides match TRBD1. CDR3 length: 15 amino acids. Per the germline V gene, CDR1 is MGHDK and CDR2 is SYGVNS. Losses at the gene ends were 2 bases for V and 5 bases for J; bases not matched to a gene: 7.

The rearrangement uses TRBV2 and TRBJ2-1, with D maybe TRBD2 (7 bases). The CDR3 sequence is 15 residues long. Germline V gene lookup returns CDR1 SNHLY and CDR2 FYNNEI. V was clipped by 7 bases and J by 2 bases, with 15 bases between them. The CDR3 bases are TGTGCCAGCAAGGGGGGGGGTTGGACCTACAATGAGCAGTTCTTC. Protein product: CASKGGGWTYNEQFF.

The rearrangement links TRBV20-1 to TRBJ1-4; TRBD1 might be the D (5 bases). The V gene's germline CDR1 is DFQATT and CDR2 SNEGSKA (reference sequence). The CDR3 extends over 14 amino acids. With 6 bases removed from V and 4 bases from J, the gap between germline ends came to 15 bases. DNA of the CDR3: TGCAGTGCCCACCGCGGACAAGATAATGAAAAACTGTTTTTT. It encodes CSAHRGQDNEKLFF.

This clonotype was counted between two and nine times. A read error may account for a junction end that differs from germline. This chain connects TRBV5-5 to TRBJ1-5; the D is unclear. This CDR3 has 15 amino acids. Germline assignment: CDR1 SGHKS and CDR2 YYEKEE (reference sequence). CDR3: CASSPQQSSYQPQHF. The CDR3 coding sequence is TGTGCCAGCAGCCCCCAGCAGTCTAGCTATCAGCCCCAGCATTTT. Using reference TRBV5-5 and TRBJ1-5 for the parts outside the CDR3, the full variable domain is DAGVTQSPTHLIKTRGQQVTLRCSPISGHKSVSWYQQVLGQGPQFIFQYYEKEERGRGNFPDRFSARQFPNYSSELNVNALLLGDSALYLCASSPQQSSYQPQHFGDGTRLSIL.

This sequence joins TRBV20-1 and TRBJ2-5; 10 nucleotides line up with TRBD2. The CDR3 extends over 18 amino acids. Per the germline V gene, CDR1 is DFQATT and CDR2 is SNEGSKA (reference sequence). J was trimmed by 1 base and V by 3 bases; bases with no gene match: 14. CDR3 coding DNA: TGCAGTGCTAGCGGAACTGTCGGACTAGCGGAACCCCAAGAGACCCAGTACTTC. Translation: CSASGTVGLAEPQETQYF.

Worth noting for this clonotype: A much larger clone differs from this one at a single base, so this may be a read error. The rearrangement joins TRBV7-9 to TRBJ2-7; D gene uncertain. The ends were cut back, 2 bases at V and 6 bases at J, with 8 bases in the middle. The CDR3 contains 12 residues. The germline gives CDR1 SEHNR, CDR2 FQNEAQ (reference sequence). The CDR3 sequence: CASSLTLCEQYF. In DNA form, the CDR3 reads TGTGCCAGCAGCTTAACTTTATGCGAGCAGTACTTC.

The J gene is TRBJ2-1, the V gene TRBV7-9; 9 bases match TRBD1. CDR3 length equals 18 residues. Germline CDR1 SEHNR, CDR2 FQNEAQ (reference sequence). Trimming cost V 3 bases and J 6 bases; bases outside gene matches: 15. In DNA form, the CDR3 reads TGTGCCAGCAGCTTGGGGGGTGGTTGGGACAGGGTCGGCAATGAGCAGTTCTTC. This sequence encodes CASSLGGGWDRVGNEQFF.

Regarding this clonotype: This may arise from a read error, as a much more abundant clone is one base away. This chain joins TRBV12-3 or TRBV12-4 and TRBJ2-7; 8 positions match TRBD2. V lost 5 bases and J lost 3; bases outside the gene matches: 9. The CDR3 consists of 15 residues. The CDR3 sequence is CASSPSGGSDYEQYF. The CDR3 nucleotides are TGTGCCAGCAGTCCGAGCGGGGGAAGCGACTACGAGCAGTACTTC.

The sample holds a few counts of this clonotype. The V and J genes are TRBV7-9 and TRBJ1-4; D uncertain. The CDR3 consists of 15 residues. Germline V gene lookup returns CDR1 SEHNR and CDR2 FQNEAQ (reference sequence). V was pared by 4 bases and J by 5 bases, with 14 bases between. CDR3 residues: CASSYSGEPNEKLFF. CDR3 DNA sequence: TGTGCCAGCAGCTACTCAGGAGAACCAAATGAAAAACTGTTTTTT.

The rearrangement uses TRBV6-1 and TRBJ2-7, with 8 bases aligning to TRBD2. V was pared by 3 bases and J by 4 bases, with 2 bases of the junction left unmatched. The V gene's germline CDR1 is MNHNS and CDR2 SASEGT. The CDR3 loop spans 13 amino acids. CDR3 nucleotide sequence: TGTGCCAGCAGTGAGGCTAGCGGGTACGAGCAGTACTTC. Protein product: CASSEASGYEQYF.